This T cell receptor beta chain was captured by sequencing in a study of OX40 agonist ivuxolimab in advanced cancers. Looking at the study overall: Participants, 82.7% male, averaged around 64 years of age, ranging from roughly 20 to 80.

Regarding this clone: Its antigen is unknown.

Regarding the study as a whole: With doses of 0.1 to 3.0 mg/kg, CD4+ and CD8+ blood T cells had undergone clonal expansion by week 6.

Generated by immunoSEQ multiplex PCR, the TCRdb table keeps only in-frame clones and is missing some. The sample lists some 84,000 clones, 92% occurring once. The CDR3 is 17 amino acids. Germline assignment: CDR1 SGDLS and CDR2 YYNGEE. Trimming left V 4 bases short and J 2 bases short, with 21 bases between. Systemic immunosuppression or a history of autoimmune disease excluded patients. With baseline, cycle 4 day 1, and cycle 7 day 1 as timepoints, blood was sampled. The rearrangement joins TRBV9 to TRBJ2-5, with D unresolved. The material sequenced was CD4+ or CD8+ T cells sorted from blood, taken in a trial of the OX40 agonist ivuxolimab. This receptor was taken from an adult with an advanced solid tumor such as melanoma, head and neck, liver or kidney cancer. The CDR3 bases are TGTGCCAGCAGCCCCATGACCGCCCCCGAAAAGCAAGAGACCCAGTACTTC. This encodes CASSPMTAPEKQETQYF.